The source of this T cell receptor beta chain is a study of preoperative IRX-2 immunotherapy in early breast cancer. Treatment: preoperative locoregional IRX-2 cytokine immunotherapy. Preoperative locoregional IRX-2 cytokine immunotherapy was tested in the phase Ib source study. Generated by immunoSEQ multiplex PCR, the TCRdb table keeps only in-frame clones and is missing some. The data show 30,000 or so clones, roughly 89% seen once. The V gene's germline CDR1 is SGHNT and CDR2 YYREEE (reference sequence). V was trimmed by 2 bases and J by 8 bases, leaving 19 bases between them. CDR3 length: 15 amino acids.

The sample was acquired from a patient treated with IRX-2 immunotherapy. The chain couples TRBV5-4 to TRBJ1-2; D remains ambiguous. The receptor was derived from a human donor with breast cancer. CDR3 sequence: CASSLARVGGSGYTF. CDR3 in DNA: TGTGCCAGCAGCTTAGCACGGGTCGGTGGGTCGGGCTACACCTTC.